This TCR beta chain was sequenced for a study of immune evolution from preneoplasia to lung adenocarcinoma. General study points: From normal lung to invasive adenocarcinoma, top clone frequencies appeared to decrease.

As concerns this clone: Its antigen is still unknown.

Trimming took off 6 bases at V and 9 bases at J, with 22 bases between the two ends. CDR1 and CDR2 (germline): MDHEN, SYDVKM. The CDR3 spans 15 residues. The protocol was immunoSEQ multiplex PCR, while the TCRdb copy is restricted to in-frame clones and leaves out a portion. Here the sample spans roughly 40,000 clones, over 75% being singletons. The chain links TRBV28 to TRBJ2-3; TRBD1 might be the D (6 bases). Sequenced material: FFPE invasive lung adenocarcinoma tissue. This clonotype originated in a person aged 55-75 years with lung adenocarcinoma. This CDR3 is CASRKPLSSQGTQYF. CDR3 in DNA: TGTGCCAGCAGAAAACCCCTATCTTCTCAGGGGACGCAGTATTTT.